Below, 24 T cell receptor beta chains from the same sample are listed, as sequenced in a study of CD8+ T cells in alopecia areata. It was cDNA, reverse transcribed from extracted RNA, that served as the sequencing template. Sequencing used immunoSEQ multiplex PCR; TCRdb keeps in-frame clones, though not all of them. Seen here are 150,000 to 200,000 clones, around 59% observed once, and the top ten hold 14%. Specified treatment: oral pan-JAK inhibitor, 5-10 mg twice daily. Material: CD4+ T cells sorted from blood, obtained at week 24, from a patient treated with tofacitinib. The receptors stem from a human donor with alopecia areata.

The chain joins TRBV30 to TRBJ1-5, with 8 bases lining up with TRBD1. The CDR3 is 16 residues long. The junction had 7 bases not matched to a gene; V was cut back by 3 bases and J by 0 bases. CDR1 is GTSNPN, CDR2 SVGIG, per germline (reference sequence). The CDR3 loop is CAWSATGGVSNQPQHF. The DNA of the CDR3 is TGTGCCTGGAGCGCTACAGGGGGAGTTAGCAATCAGCCCCAGCATTTT.

V is TRBV6-1 and J is TRBJ1-4, with unresolved D. The CDR3 spans 14 residues. The V gene's germline CDR1 is MNHNS and CDR2 SASEGT. The germline V and J ends were trimmed by 3 bases and 3 bases, with 8 bases remaining between them. CDR3 sequence (DNA): TGTGCCAGCAGTGACCGGGGTGCTAATGAAAAACTGTTTTTT. It codes for CASSDRGANEKLFF.

The genes are TRBV9 and TRBJ2-7, with D uncertain. The germline V gene encodes CDR1 SGDLS and CDR2 YYNGEE. Trimming took off 1 base at V and 6 bases at J, with 14 bases between the two ends. The CDR3 is made up of 14 amino acids. The chain's CDR3 is CASSVNDRSGEQYF. As DNA, the CDR3 is TGTGCCAGCAGCGTAAATGATAGAAGTGGCGAGCAGTACTTC.

The V gene is TRBV29-1, the J gene TRBJ1-1; 7 nucleotides align to TRBD1. The CDR3 runs to 14 residues. Germline CDR1 SQVTM, CDR2 ANQGSEA. Trimming at V came to 7 bases and at J to 7 bases, leaving 15 bases not matched to a gene. For the CDR3, the DNA is TGCAGCGCTCATACCCAGGGGGTACGGGGTGAAGCTTTCTTT. Translating gives CSAHTQGVRGEAFF.

This clone was observed a handful of times. An end of the junction differs from the germline gene, which may be a read error. The gene calls are TRBV7-7 and TRBJ2-5, with TRBD2 identical over 8 bases. Per germline, CDR1 SSHAT and CDR2 FNYEAQ (reference sequence). This CDR3 contains 15 residues. For the CDR3, the DNA is TGTGCTAGCAGCGTGCGGACTAGCCAAGGGGAGACCCAGTACTTC. Translation: CASSVRTSQGETQYF.

This rearrangement joins TRBV19 to TRBJ1-5; possibly TRBD1 for D (6 bases). In germline, CDR1 is LNHDA, CDR2 SQIVND (reference sequence). Trimming took 8 bases from V and 1 from J, leaving 12 bases between them. This CDR3 region has 14 residues. The CDR3 region is CASCGDKSNQPQHF. Written as DNA, the CDR3 is TGTGCCAGTTGTGGGGACAAAAGCAATCAGCCCCAGCATTTT.

CDR3: CASGPGVSGNQPQHF. CDR3 sequence (DNA): TGTGCCAGCGGTCCCGGGGTCTCAGGCAATCAGCCCCAGCATTTT. The chain uses TRBV2 and TRBJ1-5; D not resolved. Trimming took 8 bases from V and 2 from J, leaving 16 bases between them. This CDR3 comprises 15 residues. CDR1 SNHLY and CDR2 FYNNEI come from the germline V gene. The complete variable domain, with remaining parts taken from reference TRBV2 and TRBJ1-5, reads EPEVTQTPSHQVTQMGQEVILRCVPISNHLYFYWYRQILGQKVEFLVSFYNNEISEKSEIFDDQFSVERPDGSNFTLKIRSTKLEDSAMYFCASGPGVSGNQPQHFGDGTRLSIL.

This chain joins TRBV30 and TRBJ2-1, with 14 bases lining up with TRBD2. Germline V gives CDR1 GTSNPN, CDR2 SVGIG (reference sequence). The V segment lost 8 bases and the J segment 8 bases; nucleotides outside the gene matches: 5. The CDR3 totals 13 residues. CDR3 sequence reads: CARTSGGLDEQFF. In DNA form, the CDR3 reads TGTGCCCGGACTAGCGGGGGGCTCGATGAGCAGTTCTTC. Combining the CDR3 with reference TRBV30 and TRBJ2-1 gives the whole variable domain SQTIHQWPATLVQPVGSPLSLECTVEGTSNPNLYWYRQAAGRGLQLLFYSVGIGQISSEVPQNLSASRPQDRQFILSSKKLLLSDSGFYLCARTSGGLDEQFFGPGTRLTVL.

The chain carries TRBV19 and TRBJ1-1, with 9 bases matching TRBD1. With 4 bases clipped from V and 6 bases from J, the junction kept 9 bases outside the gene matches. Germline V gene data show CDR1 as LNHDA and CDR2 as SQIVND (reference sequence). The CDR3 covers 15 residues. For the CDR3, the DNA is TGTGCCAGTAGTACGGGGGACAGGGTTTTCTCTGAAGCTTTCTTT. It translates to CASSTGDRVFSEAFF.

V gene TRBV4-2 combines with J gene TRBJ2-2; possible D gene TRBD1, 6 bases. The CDR3 has 16 residues. V was shortened by 4 bases and J by 0 bases, with 12 bases between the two germline ends. CDR1 and CDR2 from the germline V gene are LGHNA and YNFKEQ. CDR3 loop: CASSLEGVPNTGELFF. The CDR3 DNA follows: TGTGCCAGCAGCCTAGAGGGGGTCCCGAACACCGGGGAGCTGTTTTTT.

The chain uses TRBV29-1 and TRBJ1-2, with D perhaps matching TRBD1 (5 bases). CDR1 is SQVTM, CDR2 ANQGSEA, per germline. This CDR3 is built from 13 residues. The germline V and J ends were trimmed by 6 bases and 6 bases, with 17 bases remaining between them. CDR3: CSVSPRAKDGYTF. Here the CDR3 DNA reads TGCAGCGTCAGTCCCAGGGCCAAGGATGGCTACACCTTC.

The chain combines TRBV7-9 with TRBJ2-3, with D hard to call. This CDR3 has 14 amino acids. V lost 3 bases and J lost 6, with 13 bases in between. Germline V gene sequence: CDR1 SEHNR, CDR2 FQNEAQ (reference sequence). CDR3 region: CASSFGLGLDTQYF. The CDR3 nucleotides are TGTGCCAGCAGCTTTGGGCTAGGGTTGGATACGCAGTATTTT. Filled out from reference TRBV7-9 and TRBJ2-3, the complete variable domain reads DTGVSQNPRHKITKRGQNVTFRCDPISEHNRLYWYRQTLGQGPEFLTYFQNEAQLEKSRLLSDRFSAERPKGSFSTLEIQRTEQGDSAMYLCASSFGLGLDTQYFGPGTRLTVL.

To note about this clone: Other DNA sequences in the same sample also yield this CDR3. V gene TRBV5-1 combines with J gene TRBJ2-6; D ambiguous. Germline CDR1 SGHRS, CDR2 YFSETQ. CDR3 length: 15 amino acids. With 0 bases removed from V and 0 bases from J, the gap between germline ends came to 4 bases. The CDR3 spells CASSLGSSGANVLTF. The CDR3 bases are TGCGCCAGCAGCTTGGGATCCTCTGGGGCCAACGTCCTGACTTTC.

The chain recombines TRBV15 with TRBJ1-6; TRBD1 aligns across 8 bases. The germline CDR1 and CDR2 sequences are LNHNV and YYDKDF (reference sequence). V shed 0 bases, J shed 8 bases, and the junction held 9 bases outside the gene matches. The CDR3 has 17 residues. CDR3 region: CATSRESIWTGYSPLHF. The CDR3 region has the DNA TGTGCCACCAGCAGAGAATCGATTTGGACAGGGTATTCACCCCTCCACTTT.

Comment on this clone: The sample has other DNA sequences that encode this CDR3 too. Here the CDR3 DNA reads TGTGCCAGCAGTGATGGGCGGTACTATGGCTACACCTTC. Its protein product is CASSDGRYYGYTF. V usage is TRBV6-1 and J usage is TRBJ1-2; D ambiguous. Germline V gene lookup returns CDR1 MNHNS and CDR2 SASEGT. CDR3 length equals 13 residues. V dropped 3 bases and J dropped 3 bases, with 8 bases sitting between them.

This clone has just one count. J is TRBJ2-1 and V is TRBV29-1; D is ambiguous. Germline loops: CDR1 SQVTM, CDR2 ANQGSEA. This CDR3 region has 13 residues. V lost 2 bases and J lost 2, with 7 bases in between. The CDR3 nucleotides read TGCAGCGTTGAACAGGAAGCCTACAATGAGCAGTTCTTC. It yields the protein CSVEQEAYNEQFF.

Comments on this clone: Other DNA sequences within the sample encode an identical CDR3. V is TRBV5-1 and J is TRBJ2-1, with no clear D. Trimming stripped 4 bases from V and 8 bases from J, with 10 bases between. Germline V gene sequence: CDR1 SGHRS, CDR2 YFSETQ. The CDR3 consists of 12 residues. For the CDR3, the DNA is TGCGCCAGCAGCCCAGACCTTGATGAGCAGTTCTTC. Translating it yields CASSPDLDEQFF. Full variable domain (remainder filled in from reference TRBV5-1 and TRBJ2-1): KAGVTQTPRYLIKTRGQQVTLSCSPISGHRSVSWYQQTPGQGLQFLFEYFSETQRNKGNFPGRFSGRQFSNSRSEMNVSTLELGDSALYLCASSPDLDEQFFGPGTRLTVL.

The chain is built from TRBV19 and TRBJ2-7; D is ambiguous. V lost 3 bases, J lost 4 bases, and 16 bases lay in between. The CDR3 has 15 amino acids. The V gene's germline CDR1 is LNHDA and CDR2 SQIVND (reference sequence). The CDR3: CASSISGRADYEQYF. CDR3 sequence (DNA): TGTGCCAGTAGTATTTCCGGACGGGCAGATTACGAGCAGTACTTC. The full variable domain, in which reference TRBV19 and TRBJ2-7 provide the parts outside the CDR3, is DGGITQSPKYLFRKEGQNVTLSCEQNLNHDAMYWYRQDPGQGLRLIYYSQIVNDFQKGDIAEGYSVSREKKESFPLTVTSAQKNPTAFYLCASSISGRADYEQYFGPGTRLTVT.

At least ten counts were recorded for this clone. The chain carries TRBV7-2 and TRBJ2-1; 10 bases align to TRBD1. This CDR3 is 15 amino acids long. CDR1 is SGHTA and CDR2 is FQGNSA in the germline V gene. V trimming: 5 bases; J trimming: 8 bases; junction bases outside the gene matches: 9. DNA of the CDR3: TGTGCCAGCAGCCCGAGGGACAGGGGAAACGATGAGCAGTTCTTC. This encodes CASSPRDRGNDEQFF.

The chain has TRBV27 and TRBJ2-2; no firm D call. The germline V and J ends were trimmed by 7 bases and 4 bases, with 7 bases remaining between them. Germline lookup yields CDR1 MNHEY and CDR2 SMNVEV (reference sequence). The CDR3 spans 12 residues. The CDR3 DNA reads TGTGCCAGCAATCAAGGCACCGGGGAGCTGTTTTTT. It translates to CASNQGTGELFF.

This clone was seen only a few times. The chain combines TRBV10-3 with TRBJ1-1, with no clear D. Germline CDR1 is ENHRY and CDR2 is SYGVKD. Trimming shortened V by 4 bases and J by 1 base, and 10 bases separated the two germline ends. This CDR3 has 14 amino acids. Here the CDR3 DNA reads TGTGCCATCAGTGCGCTACAACAGAACACTGAAGCTTTCTTT. Protein product: CAISALQQNTEAFF.

The chain is built from TRBV7-9 and TRBJ1-6; TRBD1 matches at 9 bases. Unmatched junction bases numbered 9, after V lost 5 bases and J lost 7 bases. Germline values: CDR1 SEHNR, CDR2 FQNEAQ (reference sequence). This CDR3 is built from 16 residues. CDR3 DNA sequence: TGTGCCAGCAGCCCACTACAGGGGGCGAAAAATTCACCCCTCCACTTT. It is translated as CASSPLQGAKNSPLHF.

The rearrangement joins TRBV29-1 to TRBJ1-2; no definite D call. The CDR3 covers 13 residues. Trimming cost V 1 base and J 2 bases, with 8 bases left between them. Germline assignment: CDR1 SQVTM and CDR2 ANQGSEA. The CDR3 nucleotides read TGCAGCGTTGAAGGTCGGTTAAACTATGGCTACACCTTC. This codes for CSVEGRLNYGYTF.

This chain links TRBV6-4 with TRBJ2-4; D uncertain. This CDR3 has 13 amino acids. Trimming stripped 3 bases from V and 6 bases from J, with 9 bases between. The germline V gene has CDR1 MRHNA and CDR2 SNTAGT. CDR3 sequence: CASSEGLGNIQYF. The CDR3, as DNA: TGTGCCAGCAGTGAGGGTTTGGGAAACATTCAGTACTTC.